The rows below give T cell receptor beta chains drawn from one sample of a study of T-cell memory formation after mild COVID-19. Each CDR3 protein gets one entry after TCRdb re-called the 5' RACE reads with MiXCR. The sample has about 410,000 distinct CDR3 sequences, more than 15% seen once. Sequenced material: PBMCs or a T cell subset sorted from them (not recorded which). These receptors came from a man younger than 35 who had mild COVID-19 (a few samples of this study predate the infection). Cell type and time point are not known. Both conserved end residues are part of each CDR3. The order of the fields is J gene, clone size, D gene, V gene, CDR3 protein, CDR3 DNA. D genes are given only for firm matches. Expanded clones get a size class; other rows say once, few or many, or leave the size out.

>TRBJ1-2|NA|NA|TRBV21-1
CASSKAGNNYGYTF
TGTGCCAGCAGCAAAGCGGGAAATAACTATGGCTACACCTTC
>TRBJ2-7|NA|NA|TRBV12-3/TRBV12-4
CASSHRPSSYEQYF
TGTGCCAGCAGCCACCGCCCGAGCTCCTACGAGCAGTACTTC
>TRBJ2-2|NA|NA|TRBV20-1
CSARELDKNTGELFF
TGCAGTGCTAGAGAATTGGACAAGAACACCGGGGAGCTGTTTTTT
>TRBJ2-1|few|TRBD2|TRBV12-3/TRBV12-4
CASSPSGGALNYNEQFF
TGTGCCAGCAGCCCAAGCGGGGGGGCCTTAAACTACAATGAGCAGTTCTTC
>TRBJ1-2|few|NA|TRBV5-6
CASSLAAPHYGYTF
TGTGCCAGCAGCTTGGCGGCCCCGCACTATGGCTACACCTTC
>TRBJ2-7|NA|NA|TRBV27
CASSSSYGSYEQYF
TGTGCCAGCTCCTCATCCTACGGCTCCTACGAGCAGTACTTC
>TRBJ2-1|NA|TRBD2|TRBV7-9
CASSPPASGGRGEQFF
TGTGCCAGCAGCCCCCCGGCTAGCGGGGGCCGGGGTGAGCAGTTCTTC
>TRBJ2-6|NA|NA|TRBV4-3
CASSQGYRPSGANVLTF
TGCGCCAGCAGCCAAGGGTACCGACCCTCTGGGGCCAACGTCCTGACTTTC
>TRBJ2-7|few|TRBD1|TRBV10-2
CATRKAGQGSYEQYF
TGCGCCACCAGAAAGGCGGGACAGGGTTCTTACGAGCAGTACTTC
>TRBJ2-7|NA|NA|TRBV7-2
CASSPTWVAGEQYF
TGTGCCAGCAGCCCGACCTGGGTTGCGGGCGAGCAGTACTTC
>TRBJ2-5|NA|NA|TRBV28
CASWGSETQYF
TGTGCCAGCTGGGGGTCCGAGACCCAGTACTTC
>TRBJ2-5|few|TRBD2|TRBV28
CASSLPSGGQETQYF
TGTGCCAGCAGTTTGCCCAGCGGGGGGCAAGAGACCCAGTACTTC
>TRBJ2-7|few|NA|TRBV12-3/TRBV12-4
CASSPVSSYEQYF
TGTGCCAGCAGTCCAGTAAGCTCCTACGAGCAGTACTTC
>TRBJ2-3|few|NA|TRBV6-2/TRBV6-3
CASSYTSGKPHTDTQYF
TGTGCCAGCAGTTACACGTCCGGGAAGCCCCACACAGATACGCAGTATTTT
>TRBJ1-2|NA|TRBD1|TRBV4-3
CASSRTGFDGYTF
TGCGCCAGCAGCCGGACAGGTTTTGATGGCTACACCTTC
>TRBJ1-2|NA|NA|TRBV12-3/TRBV12-4
CASRTDTVYGYTF
TGTGCCAGCAGGACCGACACTGTCTATGGCTACACCTTC
>TRBJ2-2|few|NA|TRBV11-3
CASSLAHGGSLITGELFF
TGTGCCAGCAGCTTAGCCCATGGGGGTAGCCTGATCACCGGGGAGCTGTTTTTT
>TRBJ2-1|NA|TRBD2|TRBV7-9
CASSPRGGHAMNEQFF
TGTGCCAGCAGCCCCCGGGGGGGACACGCCATGAATGAGCAGTTCTTC
>TRBJ1-2|few|TRBD1|TRBV4-1
CASGGQGAFGYTF
TGCGCCAGCGGGGGACAGGGGGCTTTTGGCTACACCTTC
>TRBJ1-6|NA|NA|TRBV7-2
CASSFYREGSPLHF
TGTGCCAGCAGCTTCTACAGGGAAGGTTCACCCCTCCACTTT